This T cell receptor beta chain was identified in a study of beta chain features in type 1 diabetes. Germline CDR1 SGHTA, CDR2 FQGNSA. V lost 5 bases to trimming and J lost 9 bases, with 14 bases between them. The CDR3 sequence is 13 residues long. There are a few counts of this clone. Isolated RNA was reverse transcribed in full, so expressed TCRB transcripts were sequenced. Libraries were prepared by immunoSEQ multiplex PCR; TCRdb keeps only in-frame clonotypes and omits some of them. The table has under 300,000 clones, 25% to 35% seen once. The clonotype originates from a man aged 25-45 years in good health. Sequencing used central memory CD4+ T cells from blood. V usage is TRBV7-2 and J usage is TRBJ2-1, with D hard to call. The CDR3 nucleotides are TGTGCCAGCAGCCCCCAATCGGGCTTTGAGCAGTTCTTC. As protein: CASSPQSGFEQFF. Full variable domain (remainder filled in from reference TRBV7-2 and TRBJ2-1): GAGVSQSPSNKVTEKGKDVELRCDPISGHTALYWYRQSLGQGLEFLIYFQGNSAPDKSGLPSDRFSAERTGGSVSTLTIQRTQQEDSAVYLCASSPQSGFEQFFGPGTRLTVL.